These 9 T cell receptor beta chains originate from one sample sequenced in a study of siplizumab effects on memory and regulatory T cells. Libraries were prepared by immunoSEQ multiplex PCR; TCRdb keeps only in-frame clonotypes and omits some of them. Of some 100,000 clones in the sample, about 91% were seen once. The sample consisted of CD4+ T cells sorted from blood. The receptors originated from a human donor in good health.

The chain has TRBV12-5 and TRBJ2-5; D not resolved. Germline V gene data show CDR1 as LGHNT and CDR2 as FRNRAP. The V and J ends lost 2 bases and 5 bases respectively, with 9 bases between them. The CDR3 loop spans 13 amino acids. The CDR3 DNA is TGTGCTAGTGGTTTGCCTTCGGGTGAGACCCAGTACTTC. It encodes CASGLPSGETQYF.

This clone has more than one count but fewer than ten. The chain has TRBV18 and TRBJ1-1, with no clear D. CDR1 and CDR2 from the germline V gene are KGHSH and LQKENI. The CDR3 has 13 residues. The V end was cut by 7 bases, the J end by 5 bases, with 14 bases between. As DNA, the CDR3 is TGTGCCAGCTGTCAAATGAGGGAGACTGAAGCTTTCTTT. This codes for CASCQMRETEAFF.

The V and J genes are TRBV11-1 and TRBJ1-2; D perhaps matches TRBD1 (5 bases). Trimming cost V 1 base and J 2 bases, with 5 bases left between them. The CDR3 totals 13 residues. Germline V gene lookup returns CDR1 SGHAT and CDR2 FQDESV (reference sequence). CDR3 sequence reads: CASSLGQNYGYTF. Here the CDR3 DNA reads TGTGCCAGCAGCTTAGGACAGAACTATGGCTACACCTTC.

This chain joins TRBV11-2 and TRBJ2-1; possibly TRBD2 for D (7 bases). V was shortened by 0 bases and J by 0 bases, with 12 bases between the two germline ends. This CDR3 is built from 17 residues. Germline values: CDR1 SGHAT, CDR2 FQNNGV. The CDR3 is CASSLDGAGASYNEQFF. CDR3 in DNA: TGTGCCAGCAGCTTAGATGGTGCGGGGGCCTCCTACAATGAGCAGTTCTTC.

This clone was detected a few times. This sequence joins TRBV6-1 and TRBJ2-1, with D tentatively TRBD2 (5 bases). Germline lookup yields CDR1 MNHNS and CDR2 SASEGT. Trimming stripped 7 bases from V and 9 bases from J, with 13 bases between. The CDR3 sequence is 12 residues long. Here the CDR3 reads CASTQTRAEQFF. CDR3 nucleotide sequence: TGTGCCAGCACCCAAACTAGGGCTGAGCAGTTCTTC.

The V call is TRBV5-1, the J call TRBJ2-3; perhaps TRBD2 as D (5 bases). V shed 0 bases and J shed 4 bases, with 12 bases lying between them. This CDR3 comprises 15 residues. Germline V gene data show CDR1 as SGHRS and CDR2 as YFSETQ. The CDR3: CASSLDGMRADTQYF. The CDR3 DNA reads as TGCGCCAGCAGCTTGGATGGGATGAGGGCAGATACGCAGTATTTT.

There are a few counts of this clone. The V gene is TRBV9, the J gene TRBJ2-3, with 14 bases that match TRBD2. This CDR3 has 20 amino acids. Per germline, CDR1 SGDLS and CDR2 YYNGEE. V trimming: 3 bases; J trimming: 0 bases; junction bases outside the gene matches: 12. CDR3 amino acids: CASSANRQGLAGVSTDTQYF. The DNA of the CDR3 is TGTGCCAGCAGCGCCAACCGACAGGGACTAGCGGGGGTGAGCACAGATACGCAGTATTTT. Full variable domain (rest looked up from reference TRBV9 and TRBJ2-3): DSGVTQTPKHLITATGQRVTLRCSPRSGDLSVYWYQQSLDQGLQFLIQYYNGEERAKGNILERFSAQQFPDLHSELNLSSLELGDSALYFCASSANRQGLAGVSTDTQYFGPGTRLTVL.

The chain is built from TRBV5-4 and TRBJ1-2, with 9 positions matching TRBD1. Unmatched junction bases numbered 13, after V lost 4 bases and J lost 6 bases. Germline V gene sequence: CDR1 SGHNT, CDR2 YYREEE (reference sequence). This CDR3 region has 16 residues. The CDR3 sequence is CASSTPTGGSVDGYTF. CDR3 coding DNA: TGTGCCAGCAGCACCCCCACAGGGGGCAGCGTTGATGGCTACACCTTC.

V is TRBV7-8 and J is TRBJ2-3; 14 bases are a match to TRBD2. The CDR3 has 16 residues. The V gene's germline CDR1 is SGHVS and CDR2 FQNEAQ. The junction had 6 bases not matched to a gene; V was cut back by 5 bases and J by 5 bases. CDR3 DNA sequence: TGTGCCAGCAGCCCGGGACTAGCGGGGGCTGGAGATACGCAGTATTTT. Translated, it gives CASSPGLAGAGDTQYF.